One sample yielded the 12 T cell receptor beta chains listed below, sequenced in a study of blood T cells in healthy people across ages (dated by TCRdb to about 2015). Preparation of the library involved 5' RACE. Sequencing used an Illumina HiSeq 2500. The second PCR ran for roughly 6 to 11 cycles and used a J-beta primer mix along with a sample-barcoded 5' primer. TCRdb applied fastp at Q25 and MiXCR to the public reads, then kept only in-frame beta chains. Each entry is one CDR3 protein sequence, shown with its most common DNA and genes. The sample table lists 540,000 or so distinct CDR3 sequences, about 25% of them with a count of one. Less than 20% of the sample is taken by the ten largest. The sequencing input was blood. The receptors come from a woman aged 70 to 79 in good health.

This chain connects TRBV10-3 to TRBJ2-1; D is possibly TRBD1 (5 bases). V was pared by 4 bases and J by 8 bases, with 9 bases between. The CDR3 is 12 amino acids. From germline, CDR1 is ENHRY and CDR2 SYGVKD. DNA of the CDR3: TGTGCCATCAGTGTGCAGGGCGATGAGCAGTTCTTC. Amino acids: CAISVQGDEQFF.

The gene calls are TRBV4-3 and TRBJ1-3; D unresolved. CDR3 length: 16 residues. The V gene lost 1 base and the J gene lost 0 bases, with 10 bases spanning the gap. In germline, CDR1 is LGHNA, CDR2 YSLEER. CDR3 loop: CASSQGPGSSGNTIYF. Here the CDR3 DNA reads TGCGCCAGCAGCCAAGGCCCGGGATCCTCTGGAAACACCATATATTTT.

This clonotype came up a few times. This chain links TRBV7-2 with TRBJ2-3; TRBD1 matches at 8 bases. This CDR3 region has 14 residues. The V and J ends lost 4 bases and 6 bases, in that order; junction bases with no gene match: 6. The germline CDR1 and CDR2 sequences are SGHTA and FQGNSA. In nucleotides, the CDR3 is TGTGCCAGCAGCTCGCCAGGGGGCCGGGATACGCAGTATTTT. Translating gives CASSSPGGRDTQYF.

This clonotype was counted only a few times. The genes are TRBV6-2 or TRBV6-3 and TRBJ2-1, with D perhaps given as TRBD1 or TRBD2 (5 bases each). CDR3 length equals 15 residues. V lost 11 bases and J lost 3, with 20 bases in between. The V gene's germline CDR1 is MNHEY and CDR2 SVGEGT. CDR3 loop: CASRRGGTFYNEQFF. Here the CDR3 DNA reads TGTGCCTCACGGCGTGGGGGAACCTTCTACAATGAGCAGTTCTTC.

The chain joins TRBV7-2 to TRBJ1-1; D is undetermined. CDR3 length: 13 residues. Trimming cost V 1 base and J 11 bases, with 14 bases left between them. The germline V gene encodes CDR1 SGHTA and CDR2 FQGNSA. CDR3 DNA sequence: TGTGCCAGCAGCTTAGGTAATGAGGTGTTGGCTTTCTTT. It encodes CASSLGNEVLAFF.

V and J are TRBV9 and TRBJ2-5; TRBD2 agrees at 10 bases. Germline CDR1 and CDR2: SGDLS and YYNGEE. Trimming at V came to 3 bases and at J to 5 bases, leaving 7 bases not matched to a gene. This CDR3 region has 15 residues. CDR3: CASSAAGGRSETQYF. In nucleotides, the CDR3 is TGTGCCAGCAGCGCAGCGGGGGGGCGCTCGGAGACCCAGTACTTC.

J is TRBJ1-2 and V is TRBV5-6; a possible D gene is TRBD1 (6 bases). In germline, CDR1 is SGHDT, CDR2 YYEEEE. CDR3 size: 14 residues. Trimming removed 2 bases at V and 3 bases at J, with 11 bases between. The CDR3 bases are TGTGCCAGCAGCTTTCAGGGGCTGGACTATGGCTACACCTTC. Translation gives CASSFQGLDYGYTF.

The chain couples TRBV12-3 or TRBV12-4 to TRBJ2-5; 10 bases are shared with TRBD2. The ends lost 5 bases at V and 3 bases at J; junction bases unmatched: 3. This CDR3 has 14 amino acids. CDR3 region: CASSGSGGEETQYF. In DNA form, the CDR3 reads TGTGCCAGCAGTGGGAGCGGGGGGGAAGAGACCCAGTACTTC.

The chain joins TRBV19 to TRBJ1-4, with 8 bases matching TRBD1. The CDR3 length is 16 residues. Germline-derived CDR1 and CDR2 are LNHDA and SQIVND (reference sequence). Trimming cost V 0 bases and J 8 bases; bases outside gene matches: 8. The CDR3 DNA follows: TGTGCCAGTAGTATAGACGGAACAGGGGGGAACGAAAAACTGTTTTTT. As protein: CASSIDGTGGNEKLFF. The variable domain in full, completed from reference TRBV19 and TRBJ1-4, reads DGGITQSPKYLFRKEGQNVTLSCEQNLNHDAMYWYRQDPGQGLRLIYYSQIVNDFQKGDIAEGYSVSREKKESFPLTVTSAQKNPTAFYLCASSIDGTGGNEKLFFGSGTQLSVL.

The table lists this clonotype with a few counts. The CDR3 sequence: CASSDTSSYNEQFF. The CDR3 DNA reads TGCGCCAGCAGCGACACGAGCTCCTACAATGAGCAGTTCTTC. This rearrangement joins TRBV5-1 to TRBJ2-1; D remains unclear. Germline V gene data show CDR1 as SGHRS and CDR2 as YFSETQ. Trimming shortened V by 4 bases and J by 0 bases, and 8 bases separated the two germline ends. The CDR3 runs to 14 residues.

This sequence joins TRBV9 and TRBJ2-5; D might be TRBD1 (6 bases). The germline V gene has CDR1 SGDLS and CDR2 YYNGEE. This CDR3 comprises 13 residues. The V and J ends lost 3 bases and 7 bases respectively, with 13 bases between them. CDR3 region: CASSGRRGVTQYF. In DNA, the CDR3 is TGTGCCAGCAGCGGACGCAGGGGAGTGACCCAGTACTTC.

The genes are TRBV7-2 and TRBJ2-2, with D possibly TRBD1 on 5 matching bases. Germline V gene sequence: CDR1 SGHTA, CDR2 FQGNSA. The CDR3 has 16 residues. Trimming cost V 4 bases and J 4 bases, with 16 bases left between them. Written as DNA, the CDR3 is TGTGCCAGCAGCTACCTTAGGGGTCCTGGCACCGGGGAGCTGTTTTTT. The encoded protein is CASSYLRGPGTGELFF.